These T cell receptor beta chains were read from a single sample in a study of CD8+ T cells in alopecia areata. Sequencing used immunoSEQ multiplex PCR; TCRdb keeps in-frame clones, though not all of them. The table includes some 200,000 clones, approximately 56% detected once. The sample in question was CD4+ T cells sorted from blood, obtained at week 4, from a patient treated with tofacitinib. The source of these receptors is a human donor with alopecia areata. The CDR3 runs from the conserved cysteine through the conserved F or W. Fields, in order: D gene, J gene, V gene, clone size, CDR3 protein, CDR3 DNA. A D gene is named only where the DNA matches it firmly. Expanded clones are given a class, and other clones once, few, many or no size at all.

>NA|TRBJ2-3|TRBV29-1|few
CSVPNAGLTDTQYF
TGCAGCGTCCCGAACGCCGGGCTCACAGATACGCAGTATTTT
>NA|TRBJ1-2|TRBV10-3|NA
CAISDRDAYYTF
TGTGCCATCAGTGACCGGGACGCTTACTACACCTTC
>NA|TRBJ1-5|TRBV30|NA
CAWSRDSNQPQHF
TGTGCCTGGTCCCGGGATAGCAATCAGCCCCAGCATTTT
>TRBD1|TRBJ2-7|TRBV5-1|NA
CASSPPTGPHEQYF
TGCGCCAGCAGCCCACCGACAGGGCCCCACGAGCAGTACTTC
>NA|TRBJ1-5|TRBV30|NA
CAWSAGRSNQPQHF
TGTGCCTGGAGTGCAGGACGAAGCAATCAGCCCCAGCATTTT
>NA|TRBJ1-1|TRBV28|NA
CASSLRMTEAFF
TGTGCCAGCAGTTTAAGGATGACTGAAGCTTTCTTT
>NA|TRBJ2-1|TRBV4-2|NA
CASGYSESYNEQFF
TGTGCCAGCGGGTACAGTGAGTCCTACAATGAGCAGTTCTTC
>TRBD1|TRBJ2-1|TRBV29-1|NA
CSAPRQGAYNEQFF
TGCAGCGCACCTAGACAGGGTGCCTACAATGAGCAGTTCTTC
>NA|TRBJ2-3|TRBV5-1|NA
CASSLDTPPTDTQYF
TGCGCCAGCAGCTTGGACACCCCCCCGACAGATACGCAGTATTTT
>NA|TRBJ1-4|TRBV29-1|NA
CSVGGGLSEKLFF
TGCAGCGTCGGCGGGGGATTAAGTGAAAAACTGTTTTTT
>TRBD1|TRBJ1-6|TRBV30|NA
CAWSVPHRGPAAYSPLHF
TGTGCCTGGAGTGTACCGCACAGGGGACCTGCCGCCTATTCACCCCTCCACTTT
>NA|TRBJ2-2|TRBV7-2|NA
CASSFRRNTGELFF
TGTGCCAGCAGCTTTCGACGGAACACCGGGGAGCTGTTTTTT
>NA|TRBJ1-5|TRBV28|few
CASSTRGDQPQHF
TGTGCCAGCAGTACAAGAGGGGATCAGCCCCAGCATTTT
>TRBD1|TRBJ1-6|TRBV28|NA
CASSPSGTGSAPLHF
TGTGCCAGCAGTCCGTCCGGGACAGGGTCGGCCCCCCTCCACTTT
>NA|TRBJ2-5|TRBV29-1|NA
CSVAAGQGQETQYF
TGCAGCGTTGCCGCTGGTCAGGGGCAAGAGACCCAGTACTTC
>TRBD2|TRBJ2-1|TRBV4-1|NA
CASSQEGTRFGDNEQFF
TGCGCCAGCAGCCAAGAAGGGACTAGGTTCGGGGACAATGAGCAGTTCTTC
>NA|TRBJ2-1|TRBV5-1|NA
CASSQANEQFF
TGCGCCAGCAGCCAGGCCAATGAGCAGTTCTTC
>NA|TRBJ2-6|TRBV5-1|NA
CASSLGGTSGANVLTF
TGCGCCAGCAGCTTGGGAGGCACGTCTGGGGCCAACGTCCTGACTTTC
>TRBD1|TRBJ2-2|TRBV27|NA
CASSTQGGTGELFF
TGTGCCAGCAGTACACAGGGGGGCACCGGGGAGCTGTTTTTT
>TRBD2|TRBJ2-5|TRBV2|NA
CASSGGGAAETQYF
TGTGCCAGCAGTGGCGGGGGGGCCGCCGAGACCCAGTACTTC
>TRBD2|TRBJ2-7|TRBV30|NA
CAWNPSTSYHEQYF
TGTGCCTGGAACCCATCGACTAGCTACCACGAGCAGTACTTC
>NA|TRBJ2-1|TRBV7-2|NA
CASSTRQGGSYNEQFF
TGTGCCAGCAGCACCCGACAGGGAGGTTCCTACAATGAGCAGTTCTTC
>TRBD2|TRBJ2-1|TRBV29-1|NA
CSVRRGLAHSYNEQFF
TGCAGCGTTAGGCGAGGACTAGCCCACTCCTACAATGAGCAGTTCTTC
>NA|TRBJ2-4|TRBV29-1|few
CSVEVGRGPFNIQYF
TGCAGCGTTGAAGTGGGAAGAGGCCCGTTCAACATTCAGTACTTC
>NA|TRBJ2-2|TRBV10-3|NA
CAIRSQGNTGELFF
TGTGCCATCAGATCTCAGGGGAACACCGGGGAGCTGTTTTTT
>TRBD1|TRBJ2-2|TRBV11-2|NA
CASSSGTGIKVAGELFF
TGTGCCAGCAGCTCCGGGACAGGGATTAAGGTGGCCGGGGAGCTGTTTTTT
>TRBD1|TRBJ2-5|TRBV11-2|NA
CASRIIRGRGETQYF
TGTGCCAGCAGGATCATCAGGGGGCGTGGGGAGACCCAGTACTTC
>TRBD1|TRBJ1-2|TRBV28|few
CASSSNRGRNYGYTF
TGTGCCAGCAGTTCGAACAGGGGAAGGAACTATGGCTACACCTTC
>NA|TRBJ2-3|TRBV29-1|NA
CSVDLTGLTDTQYF
TGCAGCGTTGATTTGACGGGCCTCACAGATACGCAGTATTTT
>NA|TRBJ1-5|TRBV5-4|few
CASSPDSNQPQHF
TGTGCCAGCAGCCCAGACAGCAATCAGCCCCAGCATTTT
>NA|TRBJ2-5|TRBV15|NA
CATSRDVEETQYF
TGTGCCACCAGCAGAGACGTGGAGGAGACCCAGTACTTC
>NA|TRBJ2-3|TRBV9|NA
CASSPGLTGGTDTQYF
TGTGCCAGCAGCCCCGGACTGACTGGAGGCACAGATACGCAGTATTTT
>TRBD1|TRBJ2-3|TRBV29-1|few
CSASSWDRSIDTQYF
TGCAGCGCGAGTTCGTGGGACAGGTCGATAGATACGCAGTATTTT
>NA|TRBJ2-3|TRBV30|NA
CAWSVMSHTDTQYF
TGTGCCTGGAGTGTCATGAGCCATACAGATACGCAGTATTTT
>NA|TRBJ2-2|TRBV5-1|NA
CASSSGGVLNTGELFF
TGCGCCAGCAGCTCAGGGGGGGTCTTGAACACCGGGGAGCTGTTTTTT
>NA|TRBJ1-1|TRBV18|NA
CASSQDRATEAFF
TGTGCCAGCTCACAGGACAGAGCAACTGAAGCTTTCTTT
>TRBD1|TRBJ2-1|TRBV5-6|NA
CASSPGQGIYNEQFF
TGTGCCAGCAGCCCCGGACAGGGAATCTACAATGAGCAGTTCTTC
>TRBD2|TRBJ2-3|TRBV5-1|few
CASSRGTSGGDTQYF
TGCGCCAGCAGCAGGGGGACTAGCGGAGGTGATACGCAGTATTTT
>NA|TRBJ1-6|TRBV7-8|few
CASSLAPTARGNSPLHF
TGTGCCAGCAGCTTAGCCCCGACCGCTCGGGGTAATTCACCCCTCCACTTT
>TRBD2|TRBJ2-5|TRBV5-4|NA
CASSSPGLAGGHETQYF
TGTGCCAGCAGCTCCCCGGGACTAGCGGGGGGGCACGAGACCCAGTACTTC
>NA|TRBJ2-6|TRBV11-2|NA
CAAARGSGANVLTF
TGTGCCGCTGCCAGGGGCTCTGGGGCCAACGTCCTGACTTTC
>NA|TRBJ1-5|TRBV2|NA
CASRARISNQPQHF
TGTGCCAGCAGGGCAAGGATAAGCAATCAGCCCCAGCATTTT
>TRBD2|TRBJ2-7|TRBV7-2|NA
CASSWGTSHEQYF
TGTGCCAGCAGCTGGGGGACTAGTCACGAGCAGTACTTC
>NA|TRBJ2-2|TRBV27|few
CASRAFRGFTGELFF
TGTGCCAGCAGGGCCTTTCGGGGGTTCACCGGGGAGCTGTTTTTT
>NA|TRBJ1-6|TRBV25-1|NA
CASSEPAGAWGPLHF
TGTGCCAGCAGTGAACCCGCAGGGGCATGGGGACCCCTCCACTTT
>NA|TRBJ2-1|TRBV30|few
CAWDTGGHSYNEQFF
TGTGCCTGGGACACCGGGGGCCACTCCTACAATGAGCAGTTCTTC
>NA|TRBJ2-1|TRBV6-6|NA
CASSYMERLVNEQFF
TGTGCCAGCAGTTACATGGAGCGTCTGGTCAATGAGCAGTTCTTC
>TRBD2|TRBJ2-5|TRBV25-1|NA
CASSVSPGGETQYF
TGTGCCAGCAGTGTCAGCCCCGGGGGGGAGACCCAGTACTTC
>TRBD2|TRBJ2-5|TRBV5-4|NA
CASSSKTSGGKEETQYF
TGTGCCAGCAGCTCTAAGACTAGCGGGGGCAAGGAGGAGACCCAGTACTTC
>NA|TRBJ2-1|TRBV28|NA
CASRPSGTEQFF
TGTGCCAGCAGACCCTCAGGGACTGAGCAGTTCTTC